Sequencing of this T cell receptor (beta chain) was carried out in a study of blood T cell repertoires in COVID-19. Overall study context: The samples span acute and convalescent COVID-19 from the United States, Italy and Spain. T cells, B-cell-depleted T cells, or PBMCs provided the cDNA or gDNA that served as material.

In the original analysis: Cell counts per sample came from amplifying reference gene primers. Method: immunoSEQ multiplex PCR; TCRdb's copy keeps in-frame clones and lacks some. D and trimming come from the DNA, and the V and J calls and clone size come from that table. The data contain tens of thousands of clones, roughly 79% of them seen just once; the ten biggest clones take up about 3.2%. The CDR3 consists of 17 residues. The germline gives CDR1 MNHEY, CDR2 SMNVEV (reference sequence). The V and J ends lost 1 base and 3 bases respectively, with 15 bases between them. This TCR came from a man between 60 and 75 years old with acute or convalescent COVID-19. Specimen: peripheral blood. The rearrangement uses TRBV27 and TRBJ1-4; D not certain. CDR3 residues: CASSLFVQPDANEKLFF. The CDR3 DNA reads TGTGCCAGCAGTTTATTTGTACAGCCAGACGCTAATGAAAAACTGTTTTTT.